Below, 14 T cell receptor beta chains from the same sample are listed, as sequenced in a study of T cell responses to AZD1222 COVID-19 vaccine. Produced via immunoSEQ multiplex PCR; TCRdb's table is partial and in-frame only. The sample holds about 120,000 clones, approximately 90% seen once. The sequencing used peripheral blood, collected 28 days after the second AZD1222 dose. The receptor set was obtained from an adult who received the AZD1222 COVID-19 vaccine.

The chain links TRBV19 to TRBJ1-6; no firm D call. This CDR3 has 15 amino acids. Germline CDR1 LNHDA, CDR2 SQIVND (reference sequence). Trimming removed 7 bases from V and 7 bases from J, with 17 bases in between. This CDR3 is CASTTIGPPNSPLHF. The CDR3 region has the DNA TGTGCCAGTACCACAATCGGACCCCCGAATTCACCCCTCCACTTT.

The chain recombines TRBV6-5 with TRBJ1-1; D perhaps matches TRBD1 (5 bases). The germline V gene has CDR1 MNHEY and CDR2 SVGAGI. The length of the CDR3 is 15 residues. Trimming took 6 bases from V and 1 from J, leaving 15 bases between them. In DNA form, the CDR3 reads TGTGCCAGCAGCTGGGTTTCGGGGCAGAACACTGAAGCTTTCTTT. This gives the protein CASSWVSGQNTEAFF.

The rearrangement links TRBV6-5 to TRBJ2-7; no reliable D call. The germline V gene encodes CDR1 MNHEY and CDR2 SVGAGI. There are 15 residues in the CDR3. Trimming cost V 6 bases and J 2 bases, with 17 bases left between them. The chain's CDR3 is CASSSDPKSAYEQYF. In nucleotides, the CDR3 is TGTGCCAGCAGCTCAGACCCTAAGTCCGCCTACGAGCAGTACTTC.

In regard to this clone: Compared with germline, one end of the junction differs, possibly owing to a read error. V and J are TRBV19 and TRBJ1-5; D unresolved. CDR3 length: 13 amino acids. Germline assignment: CDR1 LNHDA and CDR2 SQIVND (reference sequence). The CDR3 loop is CASTPAFNQAQHF. CDR3 in DNA: TGTGCCAGTACCCCAGCATTTAATCAGGCCCAGCATTTT.

The genes are TRBV4-2 and TRBJ2-3, with TRBD1 matching 8 bases. After removal of 0 bases from V and 1 base from J, the junction contained 6 bases not matched to a gene. CDR1 and CDR2 from the germline V gene are LGHNA and YNFKEQ. The CDR3 has 17 residues. This CDR3 reads CASSQDNPGQGTDTQYF. The CDR3 DNA follows: TGTGCCAGCAGCCAAGATAACCCGGGACAGGGCACAGATACGCAGTATTTT.

The chain combines TRBV5-1 with TRBJ2-1; TRBD2 aligns across 9 bases. Germline V gene data show CDR1 as SGHRS and CDR2 as YFSETQ. The CDR3 length is 16 residues. V gave up 2 bases and J gave up 3 bases; unmatched junction bases: 6. The CDR3 region has the DNA TGCGCCAGCAGCTTAAAGACTAGCGGACTCTACAATGAGCAGTTCTTC. As protein: CASSLKTSGLYNEQFF.

This clone was counted once. CDR3 nucleotide sequence: TGTGCCAGTAGTGGCCGACAGGGAAGCTCCTACAATGAGCAGTTCTTC. It specifies CASSGRQGSSYNEQFF. The rearrangement joins TRBV19 to TRBJ2-1, with 7 bases matching TRBD1. J gave up 0 bases and V 5 bases, and 7 bases lay outside the gene matches. CDR1 and CDR2 from the germline V gene are LNHDA and SQIVND (reference sequence). This CDR3 region has 16 residues.

The J gene is TRBJ1-5, the V gene TRBV10-3; D might be TRBD1 (5 bases). CDR3 length: 13 residues. Germline-derived CDR1 and CDR2 are ENHRY and SYGVKD. V lost 7 bases, J lost 7 bases, and 14 bases lay in between. The CDR3 DNA sequence: TGTGCCATCACGGCAGGGTTAACCCAGCCCCAGCATTTT. Its translation: CAITAGLTQPQHF.

The chain is built from TRBV5-1 and TRBJ2-3, with 7 nucleotides matching TRBD2. Germline CDR1 and CDR2: SGHRS and YFSETQ. The ends lost 4 bases at V and 4 bases at J; junction bases unmatched: 12. The CDR3 has 16 amino acids. DNA of the CDR3: TGCGCCAGCAGCCCCGAAGCGGGAATAGGTGCAGATACGCAGTATTTT. This sequence encodes CASSPEAGIGADTQYF.

The rearrangement uses TRBV12-3 or TRBV12-4 and TRBJ1-2; possible D gene TRBD1, 5 bases. CDR3 size: 12 residues. Trimming stripped 5 bases from V and 4 bases from J, with 8 bases between. CDR3 nucleotides: TGTGCCAGCAGTGATGGGGGCTATGGCTACACCTTC. Its protein is CASSDGGYGYTF.

The chain employs TRBV19 and TRBJ1-2; 11 bases fit TRBD1. Germline V gene sequence: CDR1 LNHDA, CDR2 SQIVND (reference sequence). After removal of 10 bases from V and 6 bases from J, the junction contained 7 bases not matched to a gene. This CDR3 spans 13 amino acids. The CDR3 DNA sequence: TGTGCCATCAAGGACAGGGGGCTCGATGGCTACACCTTC. Translated, it gives CAIKDRGLDGYTF. The variable domain in full, completed from reference TRBV19 and TRBJ1-2, reads DGGITQSPKYLFRKEGQNVTLSCEQNLNHDAMYWYRQDPGQGLRLIYYSQIVNDFQKGDIAEGYSVSREKKESFPLTVTSAQKNPTAFYLCAIKDRGLDGYTFGSGTRLTVV.

The V gene is TRBV30, the J gene TRBJ1-2, with TRBD1 matching over 8 bases. Germline CDR1 is GTSNPN and CDR2 is SVGIG (reference sequence). V trimming: 4 bases; J trimming: 8 bases; junction bases outside the gene matches: 6. The CDR3 is made up of 12 amino acids. The CDR3 spells CAWTAGGWGYTF. The CDR3 coding sequence is TGTGCCTGGACCGCAGGGGGCTGGGGCTACACCTTC.

V is TRBV29-1 and J is TRBJ2-7; the D gene is possibly TRBD1 (7 bases). V lost 3 bases and J 7 bases, leaving 16 bases between the germline ends. CDR3 size: 13 residues. CDR1 is SQVTM, CDR2 ANQGSEA, per germline. CDR3: CSVEGGQTVEQYF. The CDR3 DNA follows: TGCAGCGTTGAGGGGGGACAGACCGTTGAGCAGTACTTC.

The chain has TRBV12-3 or TRBV12-4 and TRBJ1-2; a possible D gene is TRBD1 (5 bases). This CDR3 region has 12 residues. V dropped 5 bases and J dropped 6 bases, with 10 bases sitting between them. As DNA, the CDR3 is TGTGCCAGCAGTCCCACAGGAGATGGCTACACCTTC. Translated: CASSPTGDGYTF.